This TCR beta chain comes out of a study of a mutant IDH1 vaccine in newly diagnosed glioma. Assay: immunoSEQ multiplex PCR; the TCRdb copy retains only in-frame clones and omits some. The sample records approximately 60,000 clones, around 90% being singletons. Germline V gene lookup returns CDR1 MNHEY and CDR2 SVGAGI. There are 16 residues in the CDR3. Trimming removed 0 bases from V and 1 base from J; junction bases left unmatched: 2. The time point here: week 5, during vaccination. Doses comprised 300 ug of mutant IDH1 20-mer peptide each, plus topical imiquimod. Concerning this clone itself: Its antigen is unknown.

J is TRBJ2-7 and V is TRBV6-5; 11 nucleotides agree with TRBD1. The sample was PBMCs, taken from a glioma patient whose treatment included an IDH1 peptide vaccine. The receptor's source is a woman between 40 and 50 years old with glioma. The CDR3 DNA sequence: TGTGCCAGCAGTTACTCGTGGGACAGGGGGTCCTACGAGCAGTACTTC. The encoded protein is CASSYSWDRGSYEQYF.